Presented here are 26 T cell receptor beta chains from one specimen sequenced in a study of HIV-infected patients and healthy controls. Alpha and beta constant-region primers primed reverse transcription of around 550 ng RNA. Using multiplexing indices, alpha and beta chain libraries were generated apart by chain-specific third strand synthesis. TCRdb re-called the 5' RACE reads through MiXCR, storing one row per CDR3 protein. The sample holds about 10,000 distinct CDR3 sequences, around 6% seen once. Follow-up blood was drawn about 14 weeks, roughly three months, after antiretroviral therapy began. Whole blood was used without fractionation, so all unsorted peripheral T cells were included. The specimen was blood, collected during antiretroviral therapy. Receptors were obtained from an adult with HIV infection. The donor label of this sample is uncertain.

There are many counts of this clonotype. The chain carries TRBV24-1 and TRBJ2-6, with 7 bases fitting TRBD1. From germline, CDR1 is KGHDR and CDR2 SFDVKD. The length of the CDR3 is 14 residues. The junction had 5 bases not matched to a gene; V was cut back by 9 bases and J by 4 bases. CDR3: CATGGQSGANVLTF. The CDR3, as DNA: TGTGCCACCGGGGGACAGAGCGGGGCCAACGTCCTGACTTTC.

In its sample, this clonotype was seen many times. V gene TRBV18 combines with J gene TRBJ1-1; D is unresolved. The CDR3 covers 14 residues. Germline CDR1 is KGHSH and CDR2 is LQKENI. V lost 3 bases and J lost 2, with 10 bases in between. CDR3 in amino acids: CASSPRQENTEAFF. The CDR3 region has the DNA TGTGCCAGCTCACCCAGGCAGGAAAACACTGAAGCTTTCTTT. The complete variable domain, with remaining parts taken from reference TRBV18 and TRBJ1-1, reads NAGVMQNPRHLVRRRGQEARLRCSPMKGHSHVYWYRQLPEEGLKFMVYLQKENIIDESGMPKERFSAEFPKEGPSILRIQQVVRGDSAAYFCASSPRQENTEAFFGQGTRLTVV.

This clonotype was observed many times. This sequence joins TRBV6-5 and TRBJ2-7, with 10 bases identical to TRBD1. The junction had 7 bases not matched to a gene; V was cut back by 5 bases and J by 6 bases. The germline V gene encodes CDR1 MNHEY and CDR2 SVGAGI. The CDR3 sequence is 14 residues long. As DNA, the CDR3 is TGTGCCAGCAGTACCGGGACAGGGGTTAGCGAGCAGTACTTC. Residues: CASSTGTGVSEQYF.

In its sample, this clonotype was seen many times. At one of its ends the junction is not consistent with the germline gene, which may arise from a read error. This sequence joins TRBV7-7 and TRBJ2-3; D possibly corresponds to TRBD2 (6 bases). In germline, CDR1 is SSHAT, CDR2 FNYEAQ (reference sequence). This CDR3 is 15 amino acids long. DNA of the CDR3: TGTGCTAGCAGCTTAGTAGCGGATCGCACAGATACGCAGTATTTT. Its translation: CASSLVADRTDTQYF.

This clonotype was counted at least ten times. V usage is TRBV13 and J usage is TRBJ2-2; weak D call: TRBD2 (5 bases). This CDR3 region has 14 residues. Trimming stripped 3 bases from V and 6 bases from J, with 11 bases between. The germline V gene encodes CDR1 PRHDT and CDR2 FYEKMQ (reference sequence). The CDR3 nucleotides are TGTGCCAGCAGCTTTAGGGTCGGGGCCGGGGAGCTGTTTTTT. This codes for CASSFRVGAGELFF.

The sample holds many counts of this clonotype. Here the CDR3 DNA reads TGTGCCAGCAGCTCGACAGGGTCTGATTCACCCCTCCACTTT. Translated, it gives CASSSTGSDSPLHF. This chain uses TRBV7-8 with TRBJ1-6; 7 bases are shared with TRBD1. Losses at the gene ends were 4 bases for V and 8 bases for J; bases not matched to a gene: 5. Germline loops: CDR1 SGHVS, CDR2 FQNEAQ. The CDR3 is 14 amino acids.

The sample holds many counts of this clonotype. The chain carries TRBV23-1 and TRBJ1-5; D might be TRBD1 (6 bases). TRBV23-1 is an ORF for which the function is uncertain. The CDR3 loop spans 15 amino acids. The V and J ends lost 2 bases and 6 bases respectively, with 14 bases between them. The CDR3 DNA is TGCGCCAGCAGTCAAAGGTGGGGGCAAGCTCAGCCCCAGCATTTT. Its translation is CASSQRWGQAQPQHF.

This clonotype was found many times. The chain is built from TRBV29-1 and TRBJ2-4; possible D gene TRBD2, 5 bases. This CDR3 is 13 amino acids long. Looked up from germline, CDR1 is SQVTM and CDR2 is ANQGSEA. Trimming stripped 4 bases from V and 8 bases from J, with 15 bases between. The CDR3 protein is CSVVGQVEDIQYF. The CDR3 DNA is TGCAGCGTTGTCGGGCAGGTGGAGGACATTCAGTACTTC.

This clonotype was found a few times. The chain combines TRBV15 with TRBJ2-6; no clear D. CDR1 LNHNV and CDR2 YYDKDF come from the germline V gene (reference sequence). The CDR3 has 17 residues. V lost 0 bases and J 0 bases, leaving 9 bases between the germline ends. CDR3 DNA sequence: TGTGCCACCAGCAGAGATCTTGGATTCTCTGGGGCCAACGTCCTGACTTTC. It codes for CATSRDLGFSGANVLTF. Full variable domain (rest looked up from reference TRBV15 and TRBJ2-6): DAMVIQNPRYQVTQFGKPVTLSCSQTLNHNVMYWYQQKSSQAPKLLFHYYDKDFNNEADTPDNFQSRRPNTSFCFLDIRSPGLGDTAMYLCATSRDLGFSGANVLTFGAGSRLTVL.

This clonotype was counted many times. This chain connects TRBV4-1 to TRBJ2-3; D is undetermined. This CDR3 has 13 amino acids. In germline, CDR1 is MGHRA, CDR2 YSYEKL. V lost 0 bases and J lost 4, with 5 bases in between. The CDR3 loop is CASSQDSADTQYF. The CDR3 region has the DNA TGCGCCAGCAGCCAAGATAGTGCAGATACGCAGTATTTT.

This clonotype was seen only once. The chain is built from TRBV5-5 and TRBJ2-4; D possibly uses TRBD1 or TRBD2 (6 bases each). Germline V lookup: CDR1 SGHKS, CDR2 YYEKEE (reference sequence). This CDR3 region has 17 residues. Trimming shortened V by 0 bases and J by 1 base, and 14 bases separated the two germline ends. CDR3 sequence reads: CASSLVDRRVAKNIQYF. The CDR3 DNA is TGTGCCAGCAGCTTGGTCGACAGGAGGGTCGCCAAAAACATTCAGTACTTC.

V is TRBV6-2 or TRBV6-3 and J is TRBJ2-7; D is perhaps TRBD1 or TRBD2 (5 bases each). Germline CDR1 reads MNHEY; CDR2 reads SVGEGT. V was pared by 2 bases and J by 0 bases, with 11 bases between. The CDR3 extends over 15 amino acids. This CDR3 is CASSYLDGASYEQYF. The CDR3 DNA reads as TGTGCCAGCAGTTACCTGGACGGGGCCTCCTACGAGCAGTACTTC.

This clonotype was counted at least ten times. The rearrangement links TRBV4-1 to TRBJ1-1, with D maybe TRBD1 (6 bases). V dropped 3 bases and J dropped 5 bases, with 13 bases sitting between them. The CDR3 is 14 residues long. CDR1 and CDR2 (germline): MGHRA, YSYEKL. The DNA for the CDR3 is TGCGCCAGCAGCCAGGGGGCGGGTTTGACTGAAGCTTTCTTT. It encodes CASSQGAGLTEAFF.

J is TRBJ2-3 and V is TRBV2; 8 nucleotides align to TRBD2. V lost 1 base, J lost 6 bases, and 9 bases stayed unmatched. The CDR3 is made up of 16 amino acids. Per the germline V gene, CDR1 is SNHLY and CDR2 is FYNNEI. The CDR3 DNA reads TGTGCCAGCAGTGAAGAAGCGGGAGTTATGTATGATACGCAGTATTTT. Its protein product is CASSEEAGVMYDTQYF.

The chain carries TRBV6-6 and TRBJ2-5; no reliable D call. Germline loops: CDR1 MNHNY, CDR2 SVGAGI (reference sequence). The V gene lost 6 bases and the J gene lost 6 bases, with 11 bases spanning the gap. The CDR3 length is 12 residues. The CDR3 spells CASSPVLKTQYF. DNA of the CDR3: TGTGCCAGCAGCCCGGTACTAAAGACCCAGTACTTC.

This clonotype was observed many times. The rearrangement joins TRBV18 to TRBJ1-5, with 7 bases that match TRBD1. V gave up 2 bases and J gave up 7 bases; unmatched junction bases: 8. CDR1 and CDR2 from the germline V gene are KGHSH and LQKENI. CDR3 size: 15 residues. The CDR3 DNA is TGTGCCAGCTCACCAAGGGGGCTTGGAGACCAGCCCCAGCATTTT. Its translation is CASSPRGLGDQPQHF.

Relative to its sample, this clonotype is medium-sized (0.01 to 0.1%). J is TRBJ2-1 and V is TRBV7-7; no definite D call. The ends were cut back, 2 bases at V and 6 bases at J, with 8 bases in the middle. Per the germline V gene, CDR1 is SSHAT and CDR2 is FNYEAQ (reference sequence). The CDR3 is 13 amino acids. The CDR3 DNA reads TGTGCCAGCAGCTTATTAGGCGGCAATGAGCAGTTCTTC. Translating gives CASSLLGGNEQFF. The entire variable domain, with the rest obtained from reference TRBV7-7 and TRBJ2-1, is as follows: GAGVSQSPRYKVTKRGQDVTLRCDPISSHATLYWYQQALGQGPEFLTYFNYEAQPDKSGLPSDRFSAERPEGSISTLTIQRTEQRDSAMYRCASSLLGGNEQFFGPGTRLTVL.

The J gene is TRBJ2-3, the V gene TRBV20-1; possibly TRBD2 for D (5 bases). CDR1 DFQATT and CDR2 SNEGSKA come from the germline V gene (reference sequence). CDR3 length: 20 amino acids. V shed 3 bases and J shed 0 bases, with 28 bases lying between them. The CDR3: CSASPLNEGATPSSTDTQYF. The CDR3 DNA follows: TGCAGTGCTAGCCCTTTAAATGAGGGAGCTACCCCATCTAGCACAGATACGCAGTATTTT.

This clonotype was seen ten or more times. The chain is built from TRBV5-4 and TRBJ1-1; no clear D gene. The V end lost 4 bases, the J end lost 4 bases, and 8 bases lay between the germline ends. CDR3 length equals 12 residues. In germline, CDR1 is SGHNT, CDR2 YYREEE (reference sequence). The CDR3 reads CASSGLSTEAFF. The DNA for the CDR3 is TGTGCCAGCAGCGGGTTATCCACTGAAGCTTTCTTT.

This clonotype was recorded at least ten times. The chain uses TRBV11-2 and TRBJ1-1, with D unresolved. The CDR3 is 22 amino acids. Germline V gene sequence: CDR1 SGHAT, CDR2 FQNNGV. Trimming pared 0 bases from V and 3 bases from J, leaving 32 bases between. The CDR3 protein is CASSLDQDERAVWPPRDTEAFF. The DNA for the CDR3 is TGTGCCAGCAGCTTAGATCAGGACGAGAGAGCCGTGTGGCCTCCTCGGGACACTGAAGCTTTCTTT.

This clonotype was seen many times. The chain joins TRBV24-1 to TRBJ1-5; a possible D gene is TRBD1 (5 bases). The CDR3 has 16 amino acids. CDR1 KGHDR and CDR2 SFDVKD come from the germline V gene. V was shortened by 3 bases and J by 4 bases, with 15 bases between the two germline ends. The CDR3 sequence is CATSDGDSLGNQPQHF. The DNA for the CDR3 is TGTGCCACCAGTGATGGGGACTCCTTAGGGAATCAGCCCCAGCATTTT.

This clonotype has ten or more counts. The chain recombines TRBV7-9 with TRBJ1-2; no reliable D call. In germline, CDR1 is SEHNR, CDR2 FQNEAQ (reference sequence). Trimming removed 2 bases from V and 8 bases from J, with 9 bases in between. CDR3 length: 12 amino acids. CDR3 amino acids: CASSLFGQGYTF. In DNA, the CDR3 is TGTGCCAGCAGCTTATTCGGTCAAGGCTACACCTTC.

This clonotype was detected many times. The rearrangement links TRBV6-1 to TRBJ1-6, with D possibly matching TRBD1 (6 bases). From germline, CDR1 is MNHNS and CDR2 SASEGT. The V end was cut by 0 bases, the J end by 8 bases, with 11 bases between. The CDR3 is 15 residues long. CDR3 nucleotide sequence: TGTGCCAGCAGTGAAGCGGACAGCTTAGATTCACCCCTCCACTTT. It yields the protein CASSEADSLDSPLHF.

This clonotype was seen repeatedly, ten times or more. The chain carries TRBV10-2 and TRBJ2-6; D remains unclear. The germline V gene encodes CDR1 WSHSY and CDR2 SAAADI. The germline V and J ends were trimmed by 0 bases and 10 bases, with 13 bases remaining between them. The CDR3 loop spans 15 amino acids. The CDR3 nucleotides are TGCGCCAGCAGTGAGTCGACACTTGGCCGGAACGTCCTGACTTTC. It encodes CASSESTLGRNVLTF.

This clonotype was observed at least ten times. The CDR3 nucleotides read TGTGCCAGCAGCTCTATGGGGAGCGGGGGGGAGGCGCAGTACTTC. Translation gives CASSSMGSGGEAQYF. The chain carries TRBV7-6 and TRBJ2-7; 10 positions agree with TRBD2. The CDR3 runs 15 residues. Germline lookup yields CDR1 SGHVS and CDR2 FNYEAQ. J lost 9 bases, V lost 4 bases, and 12 bases had no gene match.

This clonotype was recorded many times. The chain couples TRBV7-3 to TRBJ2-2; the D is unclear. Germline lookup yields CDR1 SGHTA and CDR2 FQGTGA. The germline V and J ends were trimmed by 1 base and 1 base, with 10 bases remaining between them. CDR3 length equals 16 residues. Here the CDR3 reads CASSLNPGMNTGELFF. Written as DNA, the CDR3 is TGTGCCAGCAGCTTAAACCCGGGCATGAACACCGGGGAGCTGTTTTTT.